This T cell receptor beta chain was recovered during a study of blood T cell repertoires in COVID-19. In the study overall: Acute-phase and convalescent COVID-19 samples originated in the United States, Italy and Spain.

The CDR3 has 14 residues. V was clipped by 1 base and J by 0 bases, with 6 bases between them. Germline lookup yields CDR1 LGHDT and CDR2 YNNKEL (reference sequence). This table comes from immunoSEQ multiplex PCR, and its TCRdb copy is limited to in-frame clones, with some not included. The sample holds about 140,000 clones, almost 85% seen once. The genes are TRBV3-1 (or the pseudogene TRBV3-2) and TRBJ1-1, with D unclear. This receptor was obtained from a woman between 45 and 60 years old with acute COVID-19. The sample consisted of PBMCs or T cells enriched from blood (not recorded which). For the CDR3, the DNA is TGTGCCAGCAGCCAAGGCGGGTTGAACACTGAAGCTTTCTTT. Its translation: CASSQGGLNTEAFF.